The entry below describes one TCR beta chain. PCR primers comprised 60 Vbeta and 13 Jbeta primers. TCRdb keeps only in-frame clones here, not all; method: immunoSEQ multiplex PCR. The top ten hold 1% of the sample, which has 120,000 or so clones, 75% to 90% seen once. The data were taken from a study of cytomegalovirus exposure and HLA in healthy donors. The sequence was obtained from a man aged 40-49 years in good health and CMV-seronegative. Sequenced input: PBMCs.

The CDR3 region is CASSAGQYYGYTF. The DNA of the CDR3 is TGTGCCAGCAGCGCGGGACAGTACTATGGCTACACCTTC. V usage is TRBV7-2 and J usage is TRBJ1-2; 7 bases match TRBD1. Germline values: CDR1 SGHTA, CDR2 FQGNSA. V lost 5 bases and J lost 3; bases outside the gene matches: 3. The CDR3 length is 13 residues.